This T cell receptor (beta chain) was identified in a study of T-cell reconstitution after alpha-beta-depleted transplantation in children. Study observations and caveats: The main origin of T-cell counts and diversity one year after transplant was newly produced T cells. Expanded graft clones numbering several hundred reportedly gave rise to alpha-beta T cells about two months after transplant.

Germline lookup yields CDR1 MGHRA and CDR2 YSYEKL. The V segment lost 0 bases and the J segment 8 bases; nucleotides outside the gene matches: 4. The CDR3 covers 15 residues. The library targeted TCRbeta and was prepared with unique molecular identifiers. TCRdb reprocessed the PCR reads via MiXCR and lists one record per CDR3 protein. The data contain around 70,000 distinct CDR3 sequences, approximately 10% of them singletons. This clonotype was seen many times. Its specificity is not known. The genes are TRBV4-1 and TRBJ2-1; 10 positions agree with TRBD2. This material consisted of PBMCs, taken before TCRalphabeta/CD19-depleted stem cell transplant. The sequence was obtained from a boy under 18 with acute myeloid leukemia, due to receive a stem cell transplant. CDR3 bases: TGCGCCAGCAGCCAAGAGGGAGGACTAGCGGATGAGCAGTTCTTC. This codes for CASSQEGGLADEQFF.